This T cell receptor beta chain comes out of a study of cytomegalovirus exposure and HLA in healthy donors. At collection, donors were nominally healthy, but unrecorded immune exposures were probable. In the PCR, 60 Vbeta and 13 Jbeta primers were used. Per the original data handling: In a later analysis, roughly 11 million of tens of millions of unique beta chains occurred in at least two donors. Sequencing used immunoSEQ multiplex PCR; TCRdb keeps in-frame clones, though not all of them. D and trimming were read from the DNA, whereas the V and J calls and clone size are those reported in that table. Among about 140,000 clones listed, around 72% were seen once. This clone was counted a few times. V lost 4 bases and J lost 6; bases outside the gene matches: 10. CDR1 is SGDLS and CDR2 is YYNGEE in the germline V gene. The CDR3 consists of 16 residues.

The V gene is TRBV9, the J gene TRBJ2-1, with 10 bases that match TRBD2. The clonotype originates from a man over 45 in good health and CMV-seropositive. Material for sequencing was PBMCs. The CDR3 DNA follows: TGTGCCAGCAGCCCCTCAGCGGGAGGGATTTCCAATGAGCAGTTCTTC. Residues: CASSPSAGGISNEQFF.